The source of this TCR beta chain is a study of T cells in Graves' hyperthyroidism and ophthalmopathy. What was amplified from RNA transcripts were TCR beta CDR3 regions. Researchers ran a first-round RT-PCR on the TCR CDR3 using the HTBI primer set. A single record per CDR3 protein comes from TCRdb applying MiXCR to the multiplex PCR reads. The sample has about 250,000 distinct CDR3 sequences, around 26% seen once. This clonotype has ten or more counts. This TCR derives from a woman aged 40 to 50 with Graves' ophthalmopathy. Sequencing was done on a sample of blood.

DNA for the CDR3: TGTGCCAGCAGTTCCTGGGACAGTCAAGAGACCCAGTACTTC. This gives the protein CASSSWDSQETQYF. The rearrangement uses TRBV28 and TRBJ2-5, with TRBD1 matching over 7 bases. The V gene end was trimmed by 4 bases and the J gene end by 2 bases; junction bases not matched to a gene: 4. This CDR3 comprises 14 residues. Germline values: CDR1 MDHEN, CDR2 SYDVKM.